This T cell receptor (beta chain) is from a study of blood T cell repertoires in COVID-19. Study context: The analysed material was cDNA or gDNA that came from T cells, B-cell-depleted T cells, or PBMCs.

TCRdb's copy holds only in-frame clones and misses some; the assay was immunoSEQ multiplex PCR. The sample has some 98,000 clones, 82% seen once. This sequence was found in a man in his 70s with active or convalescent COVID-19. The sequenced sample consisted of peripheral blood.

In DNA form, the CDR3 reads TGCGCCAGCAGCTTGGACGGACTAGAGGCAGATACGCAGTATTTT. As protein: CASSLDGLEADTQYF. The chain joins TRBV5-1 to TRBJ2-3; 7 bases agree with TRBD2. The V and J ends lost 0 bases and 4 bases, in that order; junction bases with no gene match: 5. This CDR3 spans 15 amino acids. The germline gives CDR1 SGHRS, CDR2 YFSETQ.